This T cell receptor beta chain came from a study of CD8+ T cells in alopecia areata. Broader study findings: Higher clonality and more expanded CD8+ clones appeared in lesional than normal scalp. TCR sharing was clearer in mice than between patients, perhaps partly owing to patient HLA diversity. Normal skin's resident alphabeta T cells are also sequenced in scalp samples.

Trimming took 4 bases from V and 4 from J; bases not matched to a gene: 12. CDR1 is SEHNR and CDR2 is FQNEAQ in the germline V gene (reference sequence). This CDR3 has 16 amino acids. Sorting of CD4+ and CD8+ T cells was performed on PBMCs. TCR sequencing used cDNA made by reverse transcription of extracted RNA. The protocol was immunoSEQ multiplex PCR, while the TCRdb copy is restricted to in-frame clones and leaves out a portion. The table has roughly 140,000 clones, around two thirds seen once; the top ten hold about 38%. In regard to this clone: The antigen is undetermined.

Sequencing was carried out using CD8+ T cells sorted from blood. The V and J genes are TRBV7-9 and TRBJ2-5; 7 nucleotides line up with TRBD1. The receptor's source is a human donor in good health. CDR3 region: CASSSSRQGLGETQYF. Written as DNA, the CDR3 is TGTGCCAGCAGCTCAAGTCGACAGGGTTTAGGAGAGACCCAGTACTTC.